This T cell receptor beta chain was documented in a study of tumor and adjacent non-tumor tissue in lung cancer. Findings of the study overall: Significantly higher TCR diversity was found in tumor than normal lung.

TCRbeta libraries were built with three rounds of nested PCR, modified from ARM-PCR. TCRdb ran MiXCR on the multiplex PCR reads and lists one entry per CDR3 protein. The sample includes about 200,000 distinct CDR3 sequences, around 71% seen only once; the top ten take approximately 25%. The template was RNA from unsorted bulk tissue. Newly diagnosed lung cancer patients had thoracic surgery in China, August–late 2014, without prior chemotherapy. There are 13 residues in the CDR3. Germline values: CDR1 DFQATT, CDR2 SNEGSKA (reference sequence). Notes on this clonotype: Its antigen is unknown. One junction end does not reproduce the germline sequence, and a read error may be involved.

The sequenced sample consisted of lung tumor tissue. The clonotype was recovered from a man in his 60s with non-small cell lung cancer. This chain uses TRBV20-1 with TRBJ2-5; D call uncertain. CDR3 in DNA: TGCAGTGTTAGAGTAGGGATCCAAGAGACCCAGTACTTC. Translation gives CSVRVGIQETQYF.